Listed here are 5 T cell receptor beta chains from one sample, sequenced in a study of tumor-infiltrating lymphocytes in primary liver carcinoma. The tissue used was unsorted bulk material of roughly 17-32 mg. RNA and DNA were co-extracted from it with the AllPrep DNA/RNA mini kit. With a constant-region primer, TCR beta cDNA was made from roughly 500 ng of total RNA. ARM-PCR was slightly modified, and three nested multiplex PCR rounds with it gave rise to the TCR beta libraries. Amplification in the first two PCR rounds was performed using TRBV1-TRBV30 forward primers and a C-beta reverse primer for approximately 10 cycles each. TCRdb ran MiXCR on the multiplex PCR reads and lists one entry per CDR3 protein. This table holds about 120,000 distinct CDR3 sequences, around two thirds found once. The sequenced sample was liver tumor tissue from sampling region 1. Sample subset: tumor region T1, superior pole. The receptor source for this set is a woman in her sixties or seventies with primary liver carcinoma and hepatitis B virus infection.

Comments on this clonotype: At one boundary the junction diverges from the germline segment, which might be a read error. This sequence joins TRBV10-3 and TRBJ2-7, with TRBD1 identical over 9 bases. Germline V gene sequence: CDR1 ENHRY, CDR2 SYGVKD. The CDR3 totals 17 residues. CDR3 in amino acids: CAISEGLGQGANYEQNF. The DNA for the CDR3 is TGTGCCATCAGTGAGGGCCTGGGACAGGGTGCCAACTACGAGCAGAACTTC.

The sample holds one count of this clonotype. This clone may be a read error of a much larger clone one base away. The chain combines TRBV6-5 with TRBJ1-5, with 7 bases lining up with TRBD1. Trimming took 2 bases from V and 1 from J; bases not matched to a gene: 2. This CDR3 comprises 15 residues. Germline V gene data show CDR1 as MNHEY and CDR2 as SVGAGI. The CDR3 here is CASSYPGQSNQPQHF. Written as DNA, the CDR3 is TGTGCCAGCAGTTACCCGGGACAGAGCAATCAGCCCCAGCATTTT.

This clonotype was counted many times. The chain is built from TRBV6-1 and TRBJ2-1; 12 bases are shared with TRBD2. The CDR3 is 16 amino acids. V trimming: 6 bases; J trimming: 5 bases; junction bases outside the gene matches: 8. Germline CDR1 is MNHNS and CDR2 is SASEGT. CDR3 sequence (DNA): TGTGCCAGCAGCGCCACTAGCGGGAGGAGGGACAATGAGCAGTTCTTC. This codes for CASSATSGRRDNEQFF.

To note about this clonotype: A much larger clone lies a single base off, so this may be a read error. This chain joins TRBV6-5 and TRBJ1-2; 9 nucleotides match TRBD1. Germline V gene sequence: CDR1 MNHEY, CDR2 SVGAGI. This CDR3 is built from 14 residues. J was trimmed by 5 bases and V by 4 bases; bases with no gene match: 5. This CDR3 is CASSSQGAEYGYTF. The CDR3 DNA sequence: TGTGCCAGCAGTTCACAGGGGGCAGAGTATGGCTACACCTTC.

To note about this clonotype: The final CDR3 position lacks the conserved phenylalanine or tryptophan, pointing to a likely read error. The genes are TRBV28 and TRBJ1-2, with a possible D match to TRBD1 (5 bases). The germline V gene has CDR1 MDHEN and CDR2 SYDVKM. V dropped 3 bases and J dropped 0 bases, with 14 bases sitting between them. The CDR3 covers 16 residues. CDR3 amino acids: CASSLGWGEANYGYTL. In DNA, the CDR3 is TGTGCCAGCAGTTTGGGGTGGGGGGAAGCTAACTATGGCTACACCCTC.